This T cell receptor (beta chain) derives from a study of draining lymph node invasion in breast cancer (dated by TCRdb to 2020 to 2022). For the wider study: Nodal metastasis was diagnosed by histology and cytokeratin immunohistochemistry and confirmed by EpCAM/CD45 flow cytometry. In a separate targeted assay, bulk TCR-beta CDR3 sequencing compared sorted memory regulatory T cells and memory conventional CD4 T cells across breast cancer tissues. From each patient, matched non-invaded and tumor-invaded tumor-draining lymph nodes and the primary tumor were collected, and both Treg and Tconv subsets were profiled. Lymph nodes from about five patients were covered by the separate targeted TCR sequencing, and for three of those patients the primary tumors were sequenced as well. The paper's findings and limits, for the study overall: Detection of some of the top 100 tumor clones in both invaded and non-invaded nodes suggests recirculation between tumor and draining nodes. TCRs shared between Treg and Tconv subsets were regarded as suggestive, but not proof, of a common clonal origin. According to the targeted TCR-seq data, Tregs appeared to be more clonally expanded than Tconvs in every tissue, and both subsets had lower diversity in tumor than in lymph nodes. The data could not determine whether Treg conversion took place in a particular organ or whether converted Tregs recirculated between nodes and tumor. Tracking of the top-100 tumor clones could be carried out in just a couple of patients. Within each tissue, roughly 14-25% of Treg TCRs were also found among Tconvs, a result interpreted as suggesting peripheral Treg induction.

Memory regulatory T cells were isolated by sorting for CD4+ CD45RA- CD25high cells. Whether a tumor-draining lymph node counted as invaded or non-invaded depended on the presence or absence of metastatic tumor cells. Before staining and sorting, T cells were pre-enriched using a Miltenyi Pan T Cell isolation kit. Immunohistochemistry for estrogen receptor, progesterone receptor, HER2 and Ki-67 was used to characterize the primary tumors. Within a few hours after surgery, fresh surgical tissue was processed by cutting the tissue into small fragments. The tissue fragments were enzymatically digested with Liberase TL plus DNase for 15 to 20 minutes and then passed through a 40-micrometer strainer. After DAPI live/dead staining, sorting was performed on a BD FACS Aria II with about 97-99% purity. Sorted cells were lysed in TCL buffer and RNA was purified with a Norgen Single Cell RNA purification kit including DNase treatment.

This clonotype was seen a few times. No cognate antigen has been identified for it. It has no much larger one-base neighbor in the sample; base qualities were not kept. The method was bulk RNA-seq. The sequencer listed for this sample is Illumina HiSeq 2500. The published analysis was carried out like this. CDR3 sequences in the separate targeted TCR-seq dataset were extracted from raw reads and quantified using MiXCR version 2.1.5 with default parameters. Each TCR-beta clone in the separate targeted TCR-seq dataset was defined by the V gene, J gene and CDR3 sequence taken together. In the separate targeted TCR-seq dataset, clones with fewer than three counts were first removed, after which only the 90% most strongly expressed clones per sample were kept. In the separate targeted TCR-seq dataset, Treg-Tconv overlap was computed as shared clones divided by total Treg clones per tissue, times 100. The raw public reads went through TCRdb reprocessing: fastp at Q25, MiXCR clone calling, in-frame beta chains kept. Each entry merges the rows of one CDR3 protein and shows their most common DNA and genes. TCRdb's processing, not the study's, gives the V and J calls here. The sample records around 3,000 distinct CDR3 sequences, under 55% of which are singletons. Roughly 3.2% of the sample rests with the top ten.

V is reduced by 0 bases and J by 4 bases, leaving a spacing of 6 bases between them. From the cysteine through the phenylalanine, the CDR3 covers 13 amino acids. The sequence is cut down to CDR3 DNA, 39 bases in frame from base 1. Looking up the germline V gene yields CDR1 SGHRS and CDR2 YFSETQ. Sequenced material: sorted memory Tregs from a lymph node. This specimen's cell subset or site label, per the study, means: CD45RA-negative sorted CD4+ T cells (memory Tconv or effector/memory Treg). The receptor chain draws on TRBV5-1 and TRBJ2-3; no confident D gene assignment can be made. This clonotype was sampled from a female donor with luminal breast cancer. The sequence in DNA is TGCGCCAGCAGCTTGGCTCCCGCAGATACGCAGTATTTT. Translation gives CASSLAPADTQYF.